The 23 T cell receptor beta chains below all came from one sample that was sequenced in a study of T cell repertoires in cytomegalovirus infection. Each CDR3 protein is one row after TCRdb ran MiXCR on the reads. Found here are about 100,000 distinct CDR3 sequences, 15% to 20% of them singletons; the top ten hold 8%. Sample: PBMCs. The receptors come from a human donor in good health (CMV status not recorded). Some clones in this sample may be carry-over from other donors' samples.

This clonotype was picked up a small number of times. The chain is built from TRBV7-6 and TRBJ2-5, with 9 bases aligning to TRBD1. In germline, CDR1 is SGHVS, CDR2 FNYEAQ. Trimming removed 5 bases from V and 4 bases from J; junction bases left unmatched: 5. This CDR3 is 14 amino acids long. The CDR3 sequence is CASSRQGVIETQYF. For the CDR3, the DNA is TGTGCCAGCAGCCGACAGGGGGTAATAGAGACCCAGTACTTC.

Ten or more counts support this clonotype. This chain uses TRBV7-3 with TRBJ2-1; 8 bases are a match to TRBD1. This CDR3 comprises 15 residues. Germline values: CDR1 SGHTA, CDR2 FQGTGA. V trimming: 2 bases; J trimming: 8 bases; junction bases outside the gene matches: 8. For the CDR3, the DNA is TGTGCCAGCAGCTTAGGGGGGACAGGATCCCATGAGCAGTTCTTC. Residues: CASSLGGTGSHEQFF.

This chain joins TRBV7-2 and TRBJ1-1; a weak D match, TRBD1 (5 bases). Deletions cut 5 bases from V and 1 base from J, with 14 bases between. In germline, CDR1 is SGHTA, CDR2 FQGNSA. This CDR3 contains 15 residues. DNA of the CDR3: TGTGCCAGCAGCCGCCGGGACTCCTGGAACACTGAAGCTTTCTTT. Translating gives CASSRRDSWNTEAFF.

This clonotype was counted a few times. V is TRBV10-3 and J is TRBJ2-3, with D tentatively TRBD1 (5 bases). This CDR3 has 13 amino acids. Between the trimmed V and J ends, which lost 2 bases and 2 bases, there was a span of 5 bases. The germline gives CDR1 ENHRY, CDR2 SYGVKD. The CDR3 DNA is TGTGCCATCAGTGAGGGGGCCACAGATACGCAGTATTTT. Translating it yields CAISEGATDTQYF.

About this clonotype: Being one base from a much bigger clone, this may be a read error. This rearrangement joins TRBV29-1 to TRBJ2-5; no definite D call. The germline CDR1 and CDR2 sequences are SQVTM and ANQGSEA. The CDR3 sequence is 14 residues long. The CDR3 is CSVEDRAYQGTQYF. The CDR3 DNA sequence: TGCAGCGTTGAAGATCGGGCCTATCAAGGGACCCAGTACTTC.

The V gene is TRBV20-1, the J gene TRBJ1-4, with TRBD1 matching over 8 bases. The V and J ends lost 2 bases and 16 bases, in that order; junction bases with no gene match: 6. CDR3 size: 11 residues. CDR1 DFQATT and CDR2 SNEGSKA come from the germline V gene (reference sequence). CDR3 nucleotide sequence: TGCAGTGCTAGAACAGGGGGGCATCAGTTTTTT. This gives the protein CSARTGGHQFF.

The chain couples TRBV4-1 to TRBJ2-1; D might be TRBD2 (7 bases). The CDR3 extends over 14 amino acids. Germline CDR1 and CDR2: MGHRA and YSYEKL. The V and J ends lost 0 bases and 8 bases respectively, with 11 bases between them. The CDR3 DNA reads TGCGCCAGCAGCCAAGAAGGGGGGAGGGATGAGCAGTTCTTC. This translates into CASSQEGGRDEQFF.

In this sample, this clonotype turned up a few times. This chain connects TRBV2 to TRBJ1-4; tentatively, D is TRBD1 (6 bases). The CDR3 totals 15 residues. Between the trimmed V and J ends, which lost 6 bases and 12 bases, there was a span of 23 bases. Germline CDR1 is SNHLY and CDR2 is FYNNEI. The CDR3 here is CASSRGERAPGELFF. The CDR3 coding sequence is TGTGCCAGCAGCCGCGGGGAGAGGGCCCCAGGGGAACTGTTTTTT. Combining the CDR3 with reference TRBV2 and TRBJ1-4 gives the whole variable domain EPEVTQTPSHQVTQMGQEVILRCVPISNHLYFYWYRQILGQKVEFLVSFYNNEISEKSEIFDDQFSVERPDGSNFTLKIRSTKLEDSAMYFCASSRGERAPGELFFGSGTQLSVL.

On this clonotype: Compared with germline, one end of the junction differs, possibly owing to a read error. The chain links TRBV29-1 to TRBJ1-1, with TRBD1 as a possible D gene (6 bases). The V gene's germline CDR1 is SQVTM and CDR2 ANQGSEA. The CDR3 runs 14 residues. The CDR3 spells CSVGNSQGNTEASF. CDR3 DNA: TGCAGCGTTGGAAATTCGCAGGGGAACACTGAAGCTTCCTTT.

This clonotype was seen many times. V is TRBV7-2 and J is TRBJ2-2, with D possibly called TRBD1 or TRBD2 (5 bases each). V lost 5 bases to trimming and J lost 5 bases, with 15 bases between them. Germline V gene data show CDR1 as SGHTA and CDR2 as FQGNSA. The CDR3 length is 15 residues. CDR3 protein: CASSLDRGATGELFF. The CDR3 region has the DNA TGTGCCAGCAGCCTGGACCGGGGCGCAACCGGGGAGCTGTTTTTT.

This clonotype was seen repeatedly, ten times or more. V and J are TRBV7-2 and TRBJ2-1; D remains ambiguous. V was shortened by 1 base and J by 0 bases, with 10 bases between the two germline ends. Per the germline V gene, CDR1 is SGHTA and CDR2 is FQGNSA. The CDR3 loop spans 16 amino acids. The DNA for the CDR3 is TGTGCCAGCAGCTTAGTCCCAGGAAGCTCCTACAATGAGCAGTTCTTC. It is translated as CASSLVPGSSYNEQFF.

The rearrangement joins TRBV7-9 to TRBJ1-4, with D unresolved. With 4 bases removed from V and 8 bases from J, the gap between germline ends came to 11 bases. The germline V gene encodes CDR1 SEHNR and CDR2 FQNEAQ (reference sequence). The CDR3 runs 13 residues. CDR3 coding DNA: TGTGCCAGCAGCTCGCGGACGGACGAAAAACTGTTTTTT. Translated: CASSSRTDEKLFF.

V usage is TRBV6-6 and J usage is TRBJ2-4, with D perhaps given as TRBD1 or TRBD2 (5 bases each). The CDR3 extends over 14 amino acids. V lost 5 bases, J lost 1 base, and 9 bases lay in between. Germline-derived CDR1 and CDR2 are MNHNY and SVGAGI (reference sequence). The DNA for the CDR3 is TGTGCCAGCAGTCTGAGGGGTGCCAAAAACATTCAGTACTTC. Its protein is CASSLRGAKNIQYF.

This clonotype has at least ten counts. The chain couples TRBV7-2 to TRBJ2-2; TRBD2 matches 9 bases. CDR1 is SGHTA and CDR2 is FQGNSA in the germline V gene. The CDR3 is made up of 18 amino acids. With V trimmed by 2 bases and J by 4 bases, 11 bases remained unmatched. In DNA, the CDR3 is TGTGCCAGCAGCTTAAGGGGGCGGGGGGGCCTAGCCACCGGGGAGCTGTTTTTT. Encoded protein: CASSLRGRGGLATGELFF.

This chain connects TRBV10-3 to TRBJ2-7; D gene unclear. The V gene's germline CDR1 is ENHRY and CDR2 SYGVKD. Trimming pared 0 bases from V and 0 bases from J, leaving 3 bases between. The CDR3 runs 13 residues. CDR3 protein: CAISESLSYEQYF. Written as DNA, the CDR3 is TGTGCCATCAGTGAGTCCCTCTCCTACGAGCAGTACTTC.

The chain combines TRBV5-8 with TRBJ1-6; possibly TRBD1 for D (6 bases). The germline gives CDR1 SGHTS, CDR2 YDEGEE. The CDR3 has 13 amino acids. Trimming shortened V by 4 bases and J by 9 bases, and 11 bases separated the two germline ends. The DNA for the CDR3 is TGTGCCAGCAGCGTCACAGGGACTTCACCCCTCCACTTT. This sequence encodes CASSVTGTSPLHF. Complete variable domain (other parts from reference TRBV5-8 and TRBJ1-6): EAGVTQSPTHLIKTRGQQATLRCSPISGHTSVYWYQQALGLGLQFLLWYDEGEERNRGNFPPRFSGRQFPNYSSELNVNALELEDSALYLCASSVTGTSPLHFGNGTRLTVT.

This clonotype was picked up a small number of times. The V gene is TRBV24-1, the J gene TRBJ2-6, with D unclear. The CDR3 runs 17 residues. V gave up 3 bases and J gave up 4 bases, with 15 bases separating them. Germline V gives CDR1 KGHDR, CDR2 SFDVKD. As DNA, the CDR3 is TGTGCCACCAGTGATCCGGGCCTTATGGGGGGGGCCAACGTCCTGACTTTC. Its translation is CATSDPGLMGGANVLTF.

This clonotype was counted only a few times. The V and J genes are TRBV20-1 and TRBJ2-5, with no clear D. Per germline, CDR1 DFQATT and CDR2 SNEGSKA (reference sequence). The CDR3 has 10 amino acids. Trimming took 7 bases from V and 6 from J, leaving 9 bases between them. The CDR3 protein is CSGRGQTQYF. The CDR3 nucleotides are TGCAGTGGTCGAGGCCAGACCCAGTACTTC.

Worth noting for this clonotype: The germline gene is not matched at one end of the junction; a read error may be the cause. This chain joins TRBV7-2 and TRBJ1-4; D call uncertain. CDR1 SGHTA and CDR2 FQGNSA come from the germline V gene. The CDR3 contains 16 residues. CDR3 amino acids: CASSPLLGRGNETLFF. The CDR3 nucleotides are TGTGCCAGCAGCCCCCTATTAGGTCGGGGTAATGAAACACTGTTTTTT. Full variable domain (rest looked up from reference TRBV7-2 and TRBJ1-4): GAGVSQSPSNKVTEKGKDVELRCDPISGHTALYWYRQSLGQGLEFLIYFQGNSAPDKSGLPSDRFSAERTGGSVSTLTIQRTQQEDSAVYLCASSPLLGRGNETLFFGSGTQLSVL.

This chain's CDR3 is CASSRNILQETQYF. The CDR3 DNA is TGTGCCAGCAGCCGGAATATACTACAAGAGACCCAGTACTTC. The J gene is TRBJ2-5, the V gene TRBV7-8; D gene uncertain. V was trimmed by 5 bases and J by 2 bases, leaving 12 bases between them. Germline V lookup: CDR1 SGHVS, CDR2 FQNEAQ. The CDR3 runs 14 residues.

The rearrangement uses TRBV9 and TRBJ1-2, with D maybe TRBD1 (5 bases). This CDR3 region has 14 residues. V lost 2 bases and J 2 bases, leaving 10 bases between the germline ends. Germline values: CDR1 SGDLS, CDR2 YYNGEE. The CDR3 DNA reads TGTGCCAGCAGCGTCCAGGGAGGGAACTATGGCTACACCTTC. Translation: CASSVQGGNYGYTF.

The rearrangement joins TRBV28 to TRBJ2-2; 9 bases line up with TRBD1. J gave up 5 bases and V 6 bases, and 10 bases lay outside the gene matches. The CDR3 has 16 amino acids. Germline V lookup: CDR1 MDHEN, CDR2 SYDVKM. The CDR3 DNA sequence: TGTGCCAGCAGAACCCGGCGGACAGGGGTTACCGGGGAGCTGTTTTTT. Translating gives CASRTRRTGVTGELFF. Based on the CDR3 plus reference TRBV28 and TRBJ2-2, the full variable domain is DVKVTQSSRYLVKRTGEKVFLECVQDMDHENMFWYRQDPGLGLRLIYFSYDVKMKEKGDIPEGYSVSREKKERFSLILESASTNQTSMYLCASRTRRTGVTGELFFGEGSRLTVL.

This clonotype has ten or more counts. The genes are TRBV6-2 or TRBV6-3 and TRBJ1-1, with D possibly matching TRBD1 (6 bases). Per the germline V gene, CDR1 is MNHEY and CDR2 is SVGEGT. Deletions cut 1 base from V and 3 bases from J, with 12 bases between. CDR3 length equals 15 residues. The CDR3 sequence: CASSYFRSGDTEAFF. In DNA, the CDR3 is TGTGCCAGCAGTTACTTCCGATCAGGGGACACTGAAGCTTTCTTT.